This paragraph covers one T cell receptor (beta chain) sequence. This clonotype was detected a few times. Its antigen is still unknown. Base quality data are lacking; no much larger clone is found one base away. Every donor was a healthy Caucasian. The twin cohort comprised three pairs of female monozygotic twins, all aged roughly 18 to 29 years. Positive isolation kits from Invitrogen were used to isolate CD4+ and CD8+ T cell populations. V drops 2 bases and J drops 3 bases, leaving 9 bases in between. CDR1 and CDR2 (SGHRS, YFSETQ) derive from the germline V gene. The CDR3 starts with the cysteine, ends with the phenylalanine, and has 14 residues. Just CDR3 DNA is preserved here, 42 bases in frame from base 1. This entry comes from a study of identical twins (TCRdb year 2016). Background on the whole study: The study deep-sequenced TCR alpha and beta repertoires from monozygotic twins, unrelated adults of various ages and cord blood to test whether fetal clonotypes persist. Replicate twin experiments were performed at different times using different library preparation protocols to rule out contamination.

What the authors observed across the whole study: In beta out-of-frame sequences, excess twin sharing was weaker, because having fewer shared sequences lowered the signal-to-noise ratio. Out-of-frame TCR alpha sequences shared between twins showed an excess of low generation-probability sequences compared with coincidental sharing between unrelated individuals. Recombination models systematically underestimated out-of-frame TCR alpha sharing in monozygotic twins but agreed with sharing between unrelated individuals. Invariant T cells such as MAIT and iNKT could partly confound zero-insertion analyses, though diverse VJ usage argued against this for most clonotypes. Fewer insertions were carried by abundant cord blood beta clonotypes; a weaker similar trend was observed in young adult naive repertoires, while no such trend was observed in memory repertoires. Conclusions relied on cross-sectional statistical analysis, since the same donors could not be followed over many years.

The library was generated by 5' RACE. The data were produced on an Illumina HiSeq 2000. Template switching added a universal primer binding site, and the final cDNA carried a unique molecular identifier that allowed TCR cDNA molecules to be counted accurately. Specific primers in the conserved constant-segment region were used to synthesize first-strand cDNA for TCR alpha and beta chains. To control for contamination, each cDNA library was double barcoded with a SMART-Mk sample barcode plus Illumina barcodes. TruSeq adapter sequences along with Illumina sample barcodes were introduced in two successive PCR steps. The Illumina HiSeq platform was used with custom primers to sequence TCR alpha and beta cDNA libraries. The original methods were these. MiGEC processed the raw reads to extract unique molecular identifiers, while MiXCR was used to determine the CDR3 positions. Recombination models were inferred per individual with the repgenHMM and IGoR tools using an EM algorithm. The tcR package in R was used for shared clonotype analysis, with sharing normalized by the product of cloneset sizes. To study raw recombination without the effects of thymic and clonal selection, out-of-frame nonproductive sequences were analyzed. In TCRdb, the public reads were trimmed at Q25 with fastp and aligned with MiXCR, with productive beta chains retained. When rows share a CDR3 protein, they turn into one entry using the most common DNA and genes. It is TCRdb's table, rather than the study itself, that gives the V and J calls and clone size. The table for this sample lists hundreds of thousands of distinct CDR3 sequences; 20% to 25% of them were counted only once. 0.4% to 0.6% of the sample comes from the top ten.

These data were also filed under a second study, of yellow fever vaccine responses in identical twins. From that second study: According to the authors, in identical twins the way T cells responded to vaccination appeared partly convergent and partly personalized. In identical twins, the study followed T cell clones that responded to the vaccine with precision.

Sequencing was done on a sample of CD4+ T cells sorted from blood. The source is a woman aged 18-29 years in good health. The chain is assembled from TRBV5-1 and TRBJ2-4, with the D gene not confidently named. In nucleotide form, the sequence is TGCGCCAGCAGCTTTAACAGCGTCAAAAACATTCAGTACTTC. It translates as CASSFNSVKNIQYF. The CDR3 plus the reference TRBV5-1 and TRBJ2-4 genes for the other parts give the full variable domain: KAGVTQTPRYLIKTRGQQVTLSCSPISGHRSVSWYQQTPGQGLQFLFEYFSETQRNKGNFPGRFSGRQFSNSRSEMNVSTLELGDSALYLCASSFNSVKNIQYFGAGTRLSVL.